Each of the 17 T cell receptor beta chains below was sequenced from the same sample in a study of human T cells and chemical hapten exposure. Sample time point: patch test 1, 2 weeks after DPC sensitization. Stated treatment: therapeutic diphenylcyclopropenone sensitization with weekly scalp DPC. TCRdb re-called the RACE reads with MiXCR, one entry per CDR3 protein. The sample has 100,000 or so distinct CDR3 sequences, about 10% seen once. Sequenced material: whole blood, taken in connection with sensitization to the hapten diphenylcyclopropenone (DPC). The receptor source for this set is a man aged 35-49 years with alopecia areata. Some clones in this sample may be carry-over from other donors' samples.

This clonotype was counted only a few times. The chain employs TRBV6-2 or TRBV6-3 and TRBJ2-4, with a possible D match to TRBD1 (5 bases). The germline gives CDR1 MNHEY, CDR2 SVGEGT. The CDR3 has 13 residues. V lost 0 bases and J lost 5, with 5 bases in between. DNA for the CDR3: TGTGCCAGCAGTTACTCGACAGAAAACATTCAGTACTTC. Its protein is CASSYSTENIQYF.

CDR3 sequence: CASSLVTGSSSYNEQFF. The CDR3 DNA reads as TGCGCCAGCAGCTTGGTTACAGGGTCGAGCTCCTACAATGAGCAGTTCTTC. The V and J genes are TRBV5-1 and TRBJ2-1, with a possible D match to TRBD1 (6 bases). There are 17 residues in the CDR3. From germline, CDR1 is SGHRS and CDR2 YFSETQ. V lost 0 bases and J 0 bases, leaving 13 bases between the germline ends.

This clonotype appeared many times. The V gene is TRBV20-1, the J gene TRBJ2-3, with D possibly being TRBD2 (6 bases). Germline V CDR1 and CDR2: DFQATT, SNEGSKA (reference sequence). Trimming took 0 bases from V and 2 from J, leaving 12 bases between them. This CDR3 is 15 amino acids long. CDR3 sequence reads: CSARDAAGPTDTQYF. The CDR3 DNA reads as TGCAGTGCTAGAGATGCGGCGGGACCCACAGATACGCAGTATTTT.

The chain combines TRBV7-9 with TRBJ2-7; TRBD1 aligns across 9 bases. Germline trimming cut 5 bases from V and 1 base from J; bases unmatched to any gene: 12. CDR3 length: 17 amino acids. The germline V gene encodes CDR1 SEHNR and CDR2 FQNEAQ (reference sequence). For the CDR3, the DNA is TGTGCCAGCAGCCCGAAAGTCGGGACAGGGAATTCCTACGAGCAGTACTTC. Residues: CASSPKVGTGNSYEQYF.

The chain's CDR3 is CASSSIWTGERYEQYF. The CDR3 nucleotides read TGTGCCAGCAGTTCAATCTGGACGGGAGAACGCTACGAGCAGTACTTC. The chain links TRBV12-3 or TRBV12-4 to TRBJ2-7; D may be TRBD2 (6 bases). This CDR3 is built from 16 residues. The germline V and J ends were trimmed by 4 bases and 3 bases, with 19 bases remaining between them.

The sample holds many counts of this clonotype. The chain recombines TRBV20-1 with TRBJ2-7; D is uncertain. The CDR3 consists of 11 residues. Germline values: CDR1 DFQATT, CDR2 SNEGSKA (reference sequence). V lost 5 bases to trimming and J lost 5 bases, with 10 bases between them. The CDR3 loop is CSAARFHEQYF. The CDR3, as DNA: TGCAGTGCTGCCCGGTTCCACGAGCAGTACTTC.

J is TRBJ2-1 and V is TRBV7-8; 11 bases align to TRBD2. Losses at the gene ends were 5 bases for V and 2 bases for J; bases not matched to a gene: 8. The length of the CDR3 is 17 residues. Germline V gene sequence: CDR1 SGHVS, CDR2 FQNEAQ. The CDR3 loop reads CASSPARLAGPYNEQFF. The CDR3 nucleotides are TGTGCCAGCAGCCCGGCGCGACTAGCGGGACCCTACAATGAGCAGTTCTTC.

This clonotype was observed a few times. The rearrangement links TRBV7-2 to TRBJ2-5, with 7 positions matching TRBD1. V lost 4 bases and J lost 1; bases outside the gene matches: 3. CDR1 is SGHTA and CDR2 is FQGNSA in the germline V gene. The CDR3 is made up of 14 amino acids. CDR3 sequence (DNA): TGTGCCAGCAGCTCCGGGACAGCCCAAGAGACCCAGTACTTC. Its protein product is CASSSGTAQETQYF.

This clonotype was counted only a few times. The rearrangement uses TRBV19 and TRBJ2-1, with D perhaps TRBD2 (5 bases). Germline values: CDR1 LNHDA, CDR2 SQIVND (reference sequence). Deletions cut 3 bases from V and 9 bases from J, with 12 bases between. This CDR3 contains 13 residues. The CDR3 DNA reads as TGTGCCAGTAGTATGACGAGAGGAGGTGAGCAGTTCTTC. Protein product: CASSMTRGGEQFF.

This clonotype was counted only a few times. This chain uses TRBV20-1 with TRBJ2-2; possible D gene TRBD1, 7 bases. The CDR3 extends over 15 amino acids. V lost 6 bases, J lost 3 bases, and 17 bases lay in between. The germline gives CDR1 DFQATT, CDR2 SNEGSKA (reference sequence). The DNA of the CDR3 is TGCAGTGCCCAGTGGAGGGGGCGGGACACCGGGGAGCTGTTTTTT. It yields the protein CSAQWRGRDTGELFF.

This clonotype showed up just a few times. The J gene is TRBJ2-1, the V gene TRBV25-1; maybe TRBD1 (7 bases). Germline loops: CDR1 MGHDK, CDR2 SYGVNS. The CDR3 spans 13 residues. The germline V and J ends were trimmed by 3 bases and 9 bases, with 12 bases remaining between them. CDR3 sequence reads: CASSEQGGSEQFF. The CDR3 nucleotides read TGTGCCAGCAGTGAGCAGGGGGGCAGTGAGCAGTTCTTC.

Comment on this clonotype: One end of the junction is discordant with germline, which a read error may explain. The chain couples TRBV7-8 to TRBJ1-4; D call uncertain. The germline V gene has CDR1 SGHVS and CDR2 FQNEAQ. The CDR3 is 14 amino acids. The CDR3 is CASSLNGRRTPDLF. CDR3 coding DNA: TGTGCCAGCAGCTTAAATGGGAGAAGGACTCCCGATCTTTTT.

V is TRBV6-1 and J is TRBJ2-7; 9 bases map to TRBD2. The CDR3 is 11 amino acids. Germline CDR1 MNHNS, CDR2 SASEGT. The CDR3 sequence is CASSSGRTLFV. The CDR3 DNA reads as TGTGCCAGCAGTAGCGGGAGGACCTTATTCGTC.

This clonotype showed up many times. This rearrangement joins TRBV4-3 to TRBJ1-5; D remains ambiguous. This CDR3 is 16 amino acids long. Trimming shortened V by 0 bases and J by 4 bases, and 13 bases separated the two germline ends. The germline V gene encodes CDR1 LGHNA and CDR2 YSLEER. CDR3 sequence: CASSQEIERLNQPQHF. The CDR3 DNA follows: TGCGCCAGCAGCCAAGAAATCGAAAGACTTAATCAGCCCCAGCATTTT.

In its sample, this clonotype was seen a few times. This chain uses TRBV29-1 with TRBJ1-5; 10 bases match TRBD1. Looked up from germline, CDR1 is SQVTM and CDR2 is ANQGSEA. The CDR3 runs to 12 residues. Trimming removed 7 bases from V and 6 bases from J; junction bases left unmatched: 3. The CDR3 here is CSAGTGVQPQHF. The CDR3 DNA follows: TGCAGCGCTGGGACAGGGGTTCAGCCCCAGCATTTT.

The chain joins TRBV6-2 or TRBV6-3 to TRBJ1-5, with D possibly being TRBD1 (5 bases). Germline CDR1 is MNHEY and CDR2 is SVGEGT. Trimming took 7 bases from V and 6 from J, leaving 13 bases between them. The CDR3 extends over 13 amino acids. The CDR3 DNA follows: TGTGCCAGCACCAACGGGGGAAGTCAGCCCCAGCATTTT. Translation gives CASTNGGSQPQHF.

V gene TRBV27 combines with J gene TRBJ1-4; D is undetermined. V lost 2 bases and J 5 bases, leaving 15 bases between the germline ends. Looked up from germline, CDR1 is MNHEY and CDR2 is SMNVEV (reference sequence). CDR3 length: 16 residues. Here the CDR3 reads CASSLKAWASNEKLFF. The CDR3 bases are TGTGCCAGCAGTTTAAAAGCTTGGGCTTCGAATGAAAAACTGTTTTTT.